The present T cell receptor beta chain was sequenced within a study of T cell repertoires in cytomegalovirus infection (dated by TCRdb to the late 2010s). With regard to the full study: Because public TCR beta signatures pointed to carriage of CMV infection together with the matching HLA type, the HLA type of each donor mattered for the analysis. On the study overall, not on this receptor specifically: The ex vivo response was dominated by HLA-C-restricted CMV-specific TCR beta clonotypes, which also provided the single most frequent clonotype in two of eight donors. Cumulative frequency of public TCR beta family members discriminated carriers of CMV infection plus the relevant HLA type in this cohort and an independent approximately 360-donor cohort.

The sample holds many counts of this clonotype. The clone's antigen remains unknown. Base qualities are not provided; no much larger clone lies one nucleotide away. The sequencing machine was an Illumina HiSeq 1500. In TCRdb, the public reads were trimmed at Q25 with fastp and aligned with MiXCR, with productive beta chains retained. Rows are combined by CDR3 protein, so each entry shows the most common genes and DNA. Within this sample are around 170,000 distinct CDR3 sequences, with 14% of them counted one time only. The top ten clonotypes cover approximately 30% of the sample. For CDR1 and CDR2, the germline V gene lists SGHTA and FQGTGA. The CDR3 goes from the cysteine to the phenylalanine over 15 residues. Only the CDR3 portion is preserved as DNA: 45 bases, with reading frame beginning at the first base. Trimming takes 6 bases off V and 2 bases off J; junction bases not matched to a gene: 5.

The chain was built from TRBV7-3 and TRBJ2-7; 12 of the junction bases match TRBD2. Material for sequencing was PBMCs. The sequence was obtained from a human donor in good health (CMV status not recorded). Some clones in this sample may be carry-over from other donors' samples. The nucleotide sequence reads TGTGCCAGCAGTCTGACTAGCGGGGGCGCCTACGAGCAGTACTTC. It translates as CASSLTSGGAYEQYF. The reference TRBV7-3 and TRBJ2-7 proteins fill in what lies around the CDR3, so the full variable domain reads GAGVSQTPSNKVTEKGKYVELRCDPISGHTALYWYRQSLGQGPEFLIYFQGTGAADDSGLPNDRFFAVRPEGSVSTLKIQRTERGDSAVYLCASSLTSGGAYEQYFGPGTRLTVT.